These 14 T cell receptor beta chains were sequenced from one sample in a study of blood T cells in healthy people across ages. A second roughly 7 to 12 cycle PCR used barcoded and J-beta primers. TCRdb ran MiXCR on the 5' RACE reads and lists one entry per CDR3 protein. The repertoire holds about 750,000 distinct CDR3 sequences, with roughly 50% as singletons. Sequenced: blood. The origin of the receptors is an older man in good health.

The chain employs TRBV18 and TRBJ2-5; a possible D gene is TRBD2 (5 bases). The end of the DNA is better explained by TRBJ2-7, so the J call may be wrong. This CDR3 has 16 amino acids. Germline V CDR1 and CDR2: KGHSH, LQKENI. CDR3 DNA: TGTGCCAGCTCAACACGTCTGAGGGCAGCGTACTACGAGCAGTACTTC. It is translated as CASSTRLRAAYYEQYF.

A word on this clonotype: Just one base apart from a much larger clone, this may be a read error. The chain has TRBV7-2 and TRBJ2-6; possible D gene TRBD2, 5 bases. The CDR3 loop spans 19 amino acids. V dropped 1 base and J dropped 0 bases, with 16 bases sitting between them. Germline V CDR1 and CDR2: SGHTA, FQGNSA. The CDR3 nucleotides are TGTGCCAGCAGCTTAGGAACCTGGCGGGCGATCTCTGGGGCCAACGTCCTGACTTTC. Protein product: CASSLGTWRAISGANVLTF.

This clonotype occurred once. The chain has TRBV7-9 and TRBJ1-1; 9 bases line up with TRBD1. The germline V gene has CDR1 SEHNR and CDR2 FQNEAQ (reference sequence). V was clipped by 6 bases and J by 4 bases; unmatched bases: 6. The CDR3 loop spans 14 amino acids. This CDR3 is CASSPDRGFTEAFF. The DNA of the CDR3 is TGTGCCAGCAGTCCGGACAGGGGTTTCACTGAAGCTTTCTTT.

This clonotype was found a few times. The chain uses TRBV11-2 and TRBJ2-5; 9 bases are a match to TRBD2. The DNA end favors TRBJ2-7, so the J call may be wrong. The germline V gene encodes CDR1 SGHAT and CDR2 FQNNGV. The length of the CDR3 is 15 residues. CDR3 nucleotides: TGTGCCAGCAGCTTATCACTAGCGGGTACCTACGAGCAGTACTTC. Protein sequence: CASSLSLAGTYEQYF.

This clonotype turned up a few times. V usage is TRBV6-6 and J usage is TRBJ1-1; 7 positions agree with TRBD1. The CDR3 contains 14 residues. V lost 6 bases and J lost 5; bases outside the gene matches: 9. Looked up from germline, CDR1 is MNHNY and CDR2 is SVGAGI (reference sequence). This CDR3 is CASSHQTGRTEAFF. The CDR3 nucleotides are TGTGCCAGCAGCCATCAGACAGGGAGGACTGAAGCTTTCTTT.

The V and J genes are TRBV20-1 and TRBJ2-1; no reliable D call. This CDR3 has 13 amino acids. Trimming pared 4 bases from V and 9 bases from J, leaving 16 bases between. From germline, CDR1 is DFQATT and CDR2 SNEGSKA (reference sequence). The CDR3 loop reads CSATKIGPAEQFF. As DNA, the CDR3 is TGCAGTGCTACCAAAATAGGTCCCGCTGAGCAGTTCTTC.

The genes are TRBV5-5 and TRBJ1-5; 7 bases align to TRBD1. V was pared by 2 bases and J by 8 bases, with 7 bases of the junction left unmatched. The CDR3 has 14 amino acids. Germline V gene data show CDR1 as SGHKS and CDR2 as YYEKEE (reference sequence). CDR3 loop: CASSLDRDGEPQHF. The CDR3 nucleotides are TGTGCCAGCAGCTTAGACAGGGACGGGGAGCCCCAGCATTTT.

This clonotype was detected only a few times. V gene TRBV6-5 combines with J gene TRBJ1-4, with D unresolved. The length of the CDR3 is 15 residues. The germline V gene has CDR1 MNHEY and CDR2 SVGAGI. V was shortened by 5 bases and J by 6 bases, with 16 bases between the two germline ends. The CDR3 DNA is TGTGCCAGCAGTCCGACGGTGGGCTTGGATGAAAAACTGTTTTTT. Its protein product is CASSPTVGLDEKLFF.

The gene calls are TRBV5-6 and TRBJ1-5; D is unclear. V gave up 0 bases and J gave up 6 bases, with 10 bases separating them. CDR1 and CDR2 from the germline V gene are SGHDT and YYEEEE. CDR3 length: 14 amino acids. The CDR3 spells CASSLGHPGQPQHF. CDR3 nucleotides: TGTGCCAGCAGCTTGGGGCATCCTGGTCAGCCCCAGCATTTT.

This clonotype was seen a few times. The V call is TRBV5-1, the J call TRBJ1-1; no firm D call. Trimming shortened V by 0 bases and J by 3 bases, and 9 bases separated the two germline ends. The CDR3 totals 14 residues. CDR1 and CDR2 from the germline V gene are SGHRS and YFSETQ. For the CDR3, the DNA is TGCGCCAGCAGCTTGGACGGATTTTACACTGAAGCTTTCTTT. Translating it yields CASSLDGFYTEAFF. Complete variable domain (other parts from reference TRBV5-1 and TRBJ1-1): KAGVTQTPRYLIKTRGQQVTLSCSPISGHRSVSWYQQTPGQGLQFLFEYFSETQRNKGNFPGRFSGRQFSNSRSEMNVSTLELGDSALYLCASSLDGFYTEAFFGQGTRLTVV.

The J gene is TRBJ2-3, the V gene TRBV11-2; D is uncertain. V was trimmed by 0 bases and J by 14 bases, leaving 15 bases between them. Looked up from germline, CDR1 is SGHAT and CDR2 is FQNNGV. CDR3 size: 13 residues. CDR3 residues: CASSLDEARYAYF. DNA for the CDR3: TGTGCCAGCAGCTTAGATGAGGCCAGATACGCGTATTTT.

The chain has TRBV5-1 and TRBJ1-5; D is ambiguous. Looked up from germline, CDR1 is SGHRS and CDR2 is YFSETQ. V was shortened by 6 bases and J by 4 bases, with 14 bases between the two germline ends. This CDR3 has 14 amino acids. The CDR3 sequence: CASIGIKGNQPQHF. The CDR3 DNA sequence: TGCGCCAGCATTGGGATCAAAGGAAATCAGCCCCAGCATTTT.

This clonotype was seen a handful of times. The chain couples TRBV2 to TRBJ2-7; D call uncertain. The CDR3 has 14 amino acids. From germline, CDR1 is SNHLY and CDR2 FYNNEI. Trimming took off 4 bases at V and 2 bases at J, with 12 bases between the two ends. CDR3 residues: CASSVSDITYEQYF. The CDR3 bases are TGTGCCAGCAGTGTCTCCGACATAACCTACGAGCAGTACTTC.

The chain recombines TRBV12-3 or TRBV12-4 with TRBJ2-1; no clear D. CDR3 length: 14 amino acids. V dropped 6 bases and J dropped 9 bases, with 18 bases sitting between them. The CDR3 protein is CASSLRPLEVEQFF. The CDR3 DNA reads TGTGCCAGCAGCCTGAGGCCCCTAGAGGTTGAGCAGTTCTTC.